This record looks at one T cell receptor beta chain sequence and its context. The antigen is unknown. The V and J ends lost 10 bases and 1 base respectively, with 16 bases between them. Germline V gene data show CDR1 as MNHEY and CDR2 as SMNVEV (reference sequence). The CDR3 covers 14 residues. The data are from a study of shared clonotypes between healthy human individuals. About the study: Serving as donors were a couple of women and a few men, whose ages spanned 18 to 49. Broader study findings: Investigators expected sequencing depth to affect clonotype sharing among donors. A small donor pool kept down the genetic and exposure-history diversity that was represented.

In the study's own analysis: Filtering differed for immunoSEQ, which gave only junction sequences without quality scores. The assay was immunoSEQ multiplex PCR, and TCRdb's table has in-frame clones only and misses some. V, J and clone size reflect that table, while D and trimming were determined from the DNA. This sample has around 560,000 clones; roughly 95% occur once, and the top ten carry over 0.1%. Naive CD8 isolation took CD45RO-negative cells positively selected for CCR7 and excluded terminally differentiated effector memory CD45RA+ cells. The sample was naive CD8+ T cells sorted from blood. The V call is TRBV27, the J call TRBJ2-5; TRBD2 might be the D (6 bases). The TCR sequence derives from a young woman in good health. The CDR3 protein is CATKRTSTQETQYF. The CDR3, as DNA: TGTGCCACCAAACGTACTAGCACCCAAGAGACCCAGTACTTC.